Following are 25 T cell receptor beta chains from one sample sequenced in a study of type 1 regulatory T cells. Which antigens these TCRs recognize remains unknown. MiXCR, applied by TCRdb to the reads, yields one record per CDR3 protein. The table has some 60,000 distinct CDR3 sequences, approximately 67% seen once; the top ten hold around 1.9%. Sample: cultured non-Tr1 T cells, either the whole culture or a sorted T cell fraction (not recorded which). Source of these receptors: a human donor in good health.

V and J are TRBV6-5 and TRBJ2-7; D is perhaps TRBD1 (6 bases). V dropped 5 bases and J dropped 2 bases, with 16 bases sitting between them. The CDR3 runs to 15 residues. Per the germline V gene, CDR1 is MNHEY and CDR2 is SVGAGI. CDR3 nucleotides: TGTGCCAGCAGTACTGGGACATTTTTCCCCTACGAGCAGTACTTC. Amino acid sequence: CASSTGTFFPYEQYF.

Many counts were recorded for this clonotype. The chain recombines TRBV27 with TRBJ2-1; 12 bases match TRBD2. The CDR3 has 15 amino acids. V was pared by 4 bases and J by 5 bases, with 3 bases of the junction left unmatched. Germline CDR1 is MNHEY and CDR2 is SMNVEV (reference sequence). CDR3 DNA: TGTGCCAGCAGTTCCCTAGCGGGAGGGAACAATGAGCAGTTCTTC. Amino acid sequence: CASSSLAGGNNEQFF.

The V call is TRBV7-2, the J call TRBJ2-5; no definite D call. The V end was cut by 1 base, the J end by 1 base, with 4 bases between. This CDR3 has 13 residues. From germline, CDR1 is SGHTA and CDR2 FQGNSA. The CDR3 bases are TGTGCCAGCAGCTTAGTCACCCAAGAGACCCAGTACTTC. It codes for CASSLVTQETQYF.

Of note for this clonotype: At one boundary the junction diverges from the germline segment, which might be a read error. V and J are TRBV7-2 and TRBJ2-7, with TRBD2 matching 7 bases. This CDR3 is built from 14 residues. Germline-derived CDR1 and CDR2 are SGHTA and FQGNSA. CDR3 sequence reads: CASTLAGPSYEQYF. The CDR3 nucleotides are TGTGCCAGCACCTTAGCGGGCCCCTCCTACGAGCAGTACTTC.

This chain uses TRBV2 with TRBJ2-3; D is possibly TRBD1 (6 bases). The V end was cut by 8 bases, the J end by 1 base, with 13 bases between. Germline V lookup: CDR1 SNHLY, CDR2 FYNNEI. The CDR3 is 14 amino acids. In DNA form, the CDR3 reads TGTGCCAGCCGACGGGACAAGCGCACAGATACGCAGTATTTT. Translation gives CASRRDKRTDTQYF.

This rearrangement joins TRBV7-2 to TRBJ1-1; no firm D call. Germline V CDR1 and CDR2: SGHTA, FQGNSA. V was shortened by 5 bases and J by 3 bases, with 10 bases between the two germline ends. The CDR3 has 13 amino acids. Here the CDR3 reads CASSVSGYTEAFF. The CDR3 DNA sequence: TGTGCCAGCAGCGTATCCGGGTACACTGAAGCTTTCTTT.

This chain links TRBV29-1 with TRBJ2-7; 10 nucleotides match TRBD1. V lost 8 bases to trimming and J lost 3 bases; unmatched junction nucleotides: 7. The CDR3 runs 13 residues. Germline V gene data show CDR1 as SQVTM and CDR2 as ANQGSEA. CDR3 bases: TGCAGCACCAGCGACAGGGGGCTCTACGAGCAGTACTTC. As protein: CSTSDRGLYEQYF.

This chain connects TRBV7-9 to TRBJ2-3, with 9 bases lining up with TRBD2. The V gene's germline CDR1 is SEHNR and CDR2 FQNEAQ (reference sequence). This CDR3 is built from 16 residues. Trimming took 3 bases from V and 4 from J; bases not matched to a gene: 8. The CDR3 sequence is CASSFSSGSAADTQYF. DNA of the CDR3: TGTGCCAGCAGCTTCAGTAGCGGGAGTGCGGCAGATACGCAGTATTTT.

The CDR3 protein is CASSPGTGELFF. CDR3 nucleotide sequence: TGTGCCAGCAGCCCCGGGACAGGGGAGCTGTTTTTT. This rearrangement joins TRBV7-7 to TRBJ2-2, with D possibly matching TRBD1 (6 bases). This CDR3 has 12 amino acids. V dropped 5 bases and J dropped 8 bases, with 9 bases sitting between them. Germline CDR1 SSHAT, CDR2 FNYEAQ (reference sequence).

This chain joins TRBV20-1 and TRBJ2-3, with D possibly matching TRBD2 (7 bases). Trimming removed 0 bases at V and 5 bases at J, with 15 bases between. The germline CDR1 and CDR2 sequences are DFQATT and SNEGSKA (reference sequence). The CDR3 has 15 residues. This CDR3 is CSAREGAGVGDTQYF. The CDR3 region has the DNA TGCAGTGCTAGAGAGGGGGCGGGAGTTGGAGATACGCAGTATTTT.

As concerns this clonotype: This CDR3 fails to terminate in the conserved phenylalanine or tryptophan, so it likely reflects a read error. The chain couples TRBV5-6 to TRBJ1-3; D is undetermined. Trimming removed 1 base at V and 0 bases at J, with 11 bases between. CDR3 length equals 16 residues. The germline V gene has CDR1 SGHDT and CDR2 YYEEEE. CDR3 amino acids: CASSLNPGLSGNTIYL. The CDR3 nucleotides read TGTGCCAGCAGCTTGAACCCAGGACTCTCTGGAAACACCATATATCTT.

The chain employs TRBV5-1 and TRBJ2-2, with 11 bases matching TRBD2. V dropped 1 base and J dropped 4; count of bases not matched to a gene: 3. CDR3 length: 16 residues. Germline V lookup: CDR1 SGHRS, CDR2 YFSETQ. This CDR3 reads CASSLTSGSGTGELFF. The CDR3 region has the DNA TGCGCCAGCAGCTTGACTAGCGGGAGCGGCACCGGGGAGCTGTTTTTT.

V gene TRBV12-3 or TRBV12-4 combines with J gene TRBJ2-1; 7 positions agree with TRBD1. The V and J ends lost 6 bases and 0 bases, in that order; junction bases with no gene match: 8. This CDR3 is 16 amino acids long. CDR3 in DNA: TGTGCCAGCAGCCCCGGACAGGTGCACTCCTACAATGAGCAGTTCTTC. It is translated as CASSPGQVHSYNEQFF.

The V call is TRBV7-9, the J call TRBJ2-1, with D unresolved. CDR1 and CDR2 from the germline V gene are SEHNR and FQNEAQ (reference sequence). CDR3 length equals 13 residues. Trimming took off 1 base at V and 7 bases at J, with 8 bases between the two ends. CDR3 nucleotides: TGTGCCAGCAGCTTAGATAATGGTAATGAGCAGTTCTTC. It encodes CASSLDNGNEQFF.

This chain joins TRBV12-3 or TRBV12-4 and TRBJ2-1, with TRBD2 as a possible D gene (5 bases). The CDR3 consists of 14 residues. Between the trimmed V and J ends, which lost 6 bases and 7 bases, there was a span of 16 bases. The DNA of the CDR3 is TGTGCCAGCAGCCTCCTGGGAGAGAGGAATGAGCAGTTCTTC. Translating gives CASSLLGERNEQFF.

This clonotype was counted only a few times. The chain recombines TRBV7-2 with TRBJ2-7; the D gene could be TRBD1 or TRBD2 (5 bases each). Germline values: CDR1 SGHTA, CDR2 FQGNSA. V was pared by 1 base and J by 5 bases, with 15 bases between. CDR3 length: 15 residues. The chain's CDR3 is CASSLGGTATHEQYF. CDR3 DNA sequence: TGTGCCAGCAGCTTAGGGGGGACGGCCACCCACGAGCAGTACTTC.

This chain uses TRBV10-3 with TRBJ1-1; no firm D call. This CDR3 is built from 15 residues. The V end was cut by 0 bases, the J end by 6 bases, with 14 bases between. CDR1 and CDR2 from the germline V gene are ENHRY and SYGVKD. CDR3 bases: TGTGCCATCAGTGAGTCGAGATTGCGATCGGCTGAAGCTTTCTTT. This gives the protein CAISESRLRSAEAFF.

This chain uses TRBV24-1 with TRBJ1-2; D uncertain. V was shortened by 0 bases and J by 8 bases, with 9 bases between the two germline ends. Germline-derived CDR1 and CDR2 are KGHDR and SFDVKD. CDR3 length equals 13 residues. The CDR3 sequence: CATSDLLQDGYTF. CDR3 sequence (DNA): TGTGCCACCAGTGATTTGCTGCAGGACGGCTACACCTTC.

The CDR3 sequence: CATSRDYRPGDQNEQFF. The CDR3 coding sequence is TGTGCCACCAGCAGAGATTACCGGCCTGGGGACCAGAATGAGCAGTTCTTC. V usage is TRBV15 and J usage is TRBJ2-1; tentatively, D is TRBD1 or TRBD2 (5 bases each). V gave up 0 bases and J gave up 7 bases, with 19 bases separating them. Germline V gene sequence: CDR1 LNHNV, CDR2 YYDKDF (reference sequence). The CDR3 totals 17 residues.

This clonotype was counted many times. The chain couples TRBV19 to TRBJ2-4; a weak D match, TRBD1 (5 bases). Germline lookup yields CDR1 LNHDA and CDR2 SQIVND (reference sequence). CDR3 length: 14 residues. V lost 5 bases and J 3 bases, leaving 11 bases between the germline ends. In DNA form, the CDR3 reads TGTGCCAGTAGTCCCAGGGATGGCAAAAACATTCAGTACTTC. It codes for CASSPRDGKNIQYF.

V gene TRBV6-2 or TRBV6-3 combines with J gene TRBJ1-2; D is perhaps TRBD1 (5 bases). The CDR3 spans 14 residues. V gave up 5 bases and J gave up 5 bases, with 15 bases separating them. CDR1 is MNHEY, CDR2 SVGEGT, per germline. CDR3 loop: CASSNTEQEYGYTF. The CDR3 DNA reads TGTGCCAGCAGTAATACAGAACAGGAATATGGCTACACCTTC.

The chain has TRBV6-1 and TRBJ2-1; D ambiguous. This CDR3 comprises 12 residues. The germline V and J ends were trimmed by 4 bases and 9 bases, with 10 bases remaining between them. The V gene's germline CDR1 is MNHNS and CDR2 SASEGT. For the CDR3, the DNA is TGTGCCAGCAGTGTGAAGGTCGGTGAGCAGTTCTTC. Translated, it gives CASSVKVGEQFF.

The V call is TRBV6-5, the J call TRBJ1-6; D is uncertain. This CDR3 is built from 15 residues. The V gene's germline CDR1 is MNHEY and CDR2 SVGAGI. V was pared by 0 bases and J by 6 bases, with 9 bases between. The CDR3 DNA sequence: TGTGCCAGCAGTTACTCGGGGAAGGGTAATTCACCCCTCCACTTT. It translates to CASSYSGKGNSPLHF.

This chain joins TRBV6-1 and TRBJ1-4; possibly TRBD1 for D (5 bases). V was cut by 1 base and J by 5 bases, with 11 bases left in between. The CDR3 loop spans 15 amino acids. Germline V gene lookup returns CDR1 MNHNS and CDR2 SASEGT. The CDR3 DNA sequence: TGTGCCAGCAGTGAAGAGGGACGGGCGAATGAAAAACTGTTTTTT. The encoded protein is CASSEEGRANEKLFF.

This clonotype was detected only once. CDR3 sequence: CSAAPSGPNSYNEQFF. The CDR3 DNA follows: TGCAGTGCTGCCCCTAGCGGGCCAAACTCCTACAATGAGCAGTTCTTC. The V and J genes are TRBV20-1 and TRBJ2-1, with 8 bases aligning to TRBD2. Trimming cost V 5 bases and J 0 bases; bases outside gene matches: 9. This CDR3 spans 16 amino acids. Germline V lookup: CDR1 DFQATT, CDR2 SNEGSKA (reference sequence).